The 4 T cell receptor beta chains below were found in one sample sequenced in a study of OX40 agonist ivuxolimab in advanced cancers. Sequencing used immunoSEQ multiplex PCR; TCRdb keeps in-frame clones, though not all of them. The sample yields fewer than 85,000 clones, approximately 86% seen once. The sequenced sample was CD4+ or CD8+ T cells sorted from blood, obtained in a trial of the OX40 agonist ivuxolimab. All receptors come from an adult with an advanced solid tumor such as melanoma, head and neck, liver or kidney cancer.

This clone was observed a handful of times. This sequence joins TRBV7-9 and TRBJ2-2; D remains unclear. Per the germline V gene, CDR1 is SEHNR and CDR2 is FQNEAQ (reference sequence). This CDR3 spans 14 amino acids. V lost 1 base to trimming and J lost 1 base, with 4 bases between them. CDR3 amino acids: CASSLDGNTGELFF. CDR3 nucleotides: TGTGCCAGCAGCTTAGATGGGAACACCGGGGAGCTGTTTTTT.

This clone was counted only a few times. The DNA for the CDR3 is TGTGCCAGCAGGATGACTAGCTCCACCACAGATACGCAGTATTTT. It is translated as CASRMTSSTTDTQYF. The chain carries TRBV28 and TRBJ2-3; 7 positions match TRBD2. The ends lost 6 bases at V and 2 bases at J; junction bases unmatched: 8. The CDR3 extends over 15 amino acids. CDR1 and CDR2 (germline): MDHEN, SYDVKM.

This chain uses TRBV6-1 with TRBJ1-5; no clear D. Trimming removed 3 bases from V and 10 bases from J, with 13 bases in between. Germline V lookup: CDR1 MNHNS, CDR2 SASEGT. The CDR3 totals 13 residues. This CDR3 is CASSETLPRPQHF. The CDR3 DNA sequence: TGTGCCAGCAGTGAGACACTTCCTCGACCCCAGCATTTT.

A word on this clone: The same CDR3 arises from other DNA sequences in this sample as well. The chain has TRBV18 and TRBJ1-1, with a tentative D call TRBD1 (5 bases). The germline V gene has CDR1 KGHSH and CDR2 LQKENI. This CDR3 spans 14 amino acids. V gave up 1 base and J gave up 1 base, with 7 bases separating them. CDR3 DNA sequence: TGTGCCAGCTCACCACAGGGGAGGAACACTGAAGCTTTCTTT. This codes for CASSPQGRNTEAFF.